Listed below are T cell receptor beta chains from one sample, sequenced in a study of identical twins. One entry per CDR3 protein results from TCRdb running MiXCR on the 5' RACE reads. The table shows roughly 290,000 distinct CDR3 sequences, with roughly 10% occurring only once. These data were also filed under a second study, of yellow fever vaccine responses in identical twins.

Sequenced: CD8+ T cells sorted from blood. The receptor set was obtained from a woman aged 18 to 35 in good health. CDR3s include the opening cysteine and the closing phenylalanine or tryptophan. Fields, in order: J gene, V gene, clone size, D gene, CDR3 DNA, CDR3 protein. D genes are given only for firm matches. Expanded clones are given a class, and other clones once, few, many or no size at all.

j_call: TRBJ2-1
v_call: TRBV11-1
clone_size: many
d_call: TRBD1
cdr3_nt: TGTGCCAGCAGCTCAGTGGAAAAACAGGGGGCCCCTAAGTATGAGCAGTTCTTC
cdr3_aa: CASSSVEKQGAPKYEQFF

j_call: TRBJ1-6
v_call: TRBV7-2
clone_size: few
d_call: .
cdr3_nt: TGTGCCAGCAGCAAAGGGGACGGAAGCTCCTATAATTCACCCCTCCACTTT
cdr3_aa: CASSKGDGSSYNSPLHF

j_call: TRBJ1-6
v_call: TRBV6-6
clone_size: few
d_call: .
cdr3_nt: TGTGCCACCAGGTGGGGCTCGAGTTCACCCCTCCACTTT
cdr3_aa: CATRWGSSSPLHF

j_call: TRBJ2-3
v_call: TRBV27
clone_size: many
d_call: .
cdr3_nt: TGTGCCAGCAGTTTACTCGGGAGCTGGGGAGATACGCAGTATTTT
cdr3_aa: CASSLLGSWGDTQYF

j_call: TRBJ2-1
v_call: TRBV12-5
clone_size: .
d_call: TRBD2
cdr3_nt: TGTGCTAGTGGTTTGGTTATCGCGGGAGGTTGGGATGAGCAGTTCTTC
cdr3_aa: CASGLVIAGGWDEQFF

j_call: TRBJ2-2
v_call: TRBV7-9
clone_size: many
d_call: .
cdr3_nt: TGTGCCAGCAGCTATGGGGTTGCCGGGGAGCTGTTTTTT
cdr3_aa: CASSYGVAGELFF

j_call: TRBJ2-7
v_call: TRBV30
clone_size: few
d_call: .
cdr3_nt: TGTGCCTGTATCCCAGGGTCTTCCTACGAGCAGTACTTC
cdr3_aa: CACIPGSSYEQYF

j_call: TRBJ2-1
v_call: TRBV4-2
clone_size: many
d_call: .
cdr3_nt: TGTGCCAGCAGCCAAGATTTCGACGATGAGCAGTTCTTC
cdr3_aa: CASSQDFDDEQFF

j_call: TRBJ1-2
v_call: TRBV7-9
clone_size: .
d_call: TRBD1
cdr3_nt: TGTGCCAGCAGCCCACAATCGACAGGGGGGGACTATGGCTACACCTTC
cdr3_aa: CASSPQSTGGDYGYTF

j_call: TRBJ2-1
v_call: TRBV20-1
clone_size: many
d_call: .
cdr3_nt: TGCAGTGCTAGAGAGCCCAATGACTACCCGTCCTACAATGAGCAGTTCTTC
cdr3_aa: CSAREPNDYPSYNEQFF

j_call: TRBJ2-2
v_call: TRBV20-1
clone_size: few
d_call: .
cdr3_nt: TGCAGTGCTGGAAGGGACATTTCGAACACCGGGGAGCTGTTTTTT
cdr3_aa: CSAGRDISNTGELFF

j_call: TRBJ2-7
v_call: TRBV20-1
clone_size: many
d_call: TRBD1
cdr3_nt: TGCAGTGCTTCTCGACAGGGTGACTACGAGCAGTACTTC
cdr3_aa: CSASRQGDYEQYF

j_call: TRBJ2-7
v_call: TRBV20-1
clone_size: few
d_call: .
cdr3_nt: TGCAGTGCTAGATCAGGGTCCCACTACGAGCAGTACTTC
cdr3_aa: CSARSGSHYEQYF

j_call: TRBJ2-2
v_call: TRBV6-2/TRBV6-3
clone_size: .
d_call: .
cdr3_nt: TGTGCCAGCAGTACATACTACCCAACTAGGGGCACCGGGGAGCTGTTTTTT
cdr3_aa: CASSTYYPTRGTGELFF

j_call: TRBJ2-7
v_call: TRBV4-1
clone_size: many
d_call: TRBD2
cdr3_nt: TGCGCCAGCAACCAGGAGCTAGCGGGAGTAAACGAGCAGTACTTC
cdr3_aa: CASNQELAGVNEQYF

j_call: TRBJ2-2
v_call: TRBV5-1
clone_size: .
d_call: TRBD1
cdr3_nt: TGCGCCAGCAGCAACGATCCGACAGGGCGCTCGAACACCGGGGAGCTGTTTTTT
cdr3_aa: CASSNDPTGRSNTGELFF

j_call: TRBJ2-3
v_call: TRBV7-9
clone_size: many
d_call: .
cdr3_nt: TGTGCCAGCAGCCCCCAACTCCTCCTAGCAATCAAGAATACGCAGTATTTT
cdr3_aa: CASSPQLLLAIKNTQYF

j_call: TRBJ2-2
v_call: TRBV20-1
clone_size: many
d_call: TRBD1
cdr3_nt: TGCAGTGCTCTTTCGGACAGGGCCGCGAACACCGGGGAGCTGTTTTTT
cdr3_aa: CSALSDRAANTGELFF

j_call: TRBJ2-7
v_call: TRBV20-1
clone_size: .
d_call: TRBD2
cdr3_nt: TGCAGTGCTCTGTCGGTACTAGCGGGCGTTACCTACGAGCAGTACTTC
cdr3_aa: CSALSVLAGVTYEQYF

j_call: TRBJ2-3
v_call: TRBV10-3
clone_size: .
d_call: TRBD2
cdr3_nt: TGTGCCATCAGTGAGGTGGGGACTAGCGGCACAGATACGCAGTATTTT
cdr3_aa: CAISEVGTSGTDTQYF

j_call: TRBJ2-1
v_call: TRBV12-3/TRBV12-4
clone_size: few
d_call: .
cdr3_nt: TGTGCCAGCACCGAGCCCCGGGGGAATGAGCAGTTCTTC
cdr3_aa: CASTEPRGNEQFF

j_call: TRBJ2-2
v_call: TRBV29-1
clone_size: few
d_call: .
cdr3_nt: TGCAGCGGCAGGGACACCGGGGAGCTGTTTTTT
cdr3_aa: CSGRDTGELFF

j_call: TRBJ2-1
v_call: TRBV6-4
clone_size: .
d_call: TRBD2
cdr3_nt: TGTACCAGCTGTTTCGCGGGTCCGGCTAGCGGGGCTGTTGTTGAGCAGTTCTTC
cdr3_aa: CTSCFAGPASGAVVEQFF

j_call: TRBJ2-2
v_call: TRBV4-1
clone_size: many
d_call: TRBD1
cdr3_nt: TGCGCCAGCAGCCACCCCCCAGAACAGGGGCCCACCGGGGAGCTGTTTTTT
cdr3_aa: CASSHPPEQGPTGELFF

j_call: TRBJ1-6
v_call: TRBV4-3
clone_size: few
d_call: .
cdr3_nt: TGCGCCAGCAGCCAAGATAAGCAGCCGCATTCACCCCTCCACTTT
cdr3_aa: CASSQDKQPHSPLHF

j_call: TRBJ2-2
v_call: TRBV4-3
clone_size: many
d_call: .
cdr3_nt: TGCGCCAGCAGCCAAGATCCAGGGGGGGAGACCGGGGAGCTGTTTTTT
cdr3_aa: CASSQDPGGETGELFF

j_call: TRBJ2-5
v_call: TRBV4-2
clone_size: .
d_call: TRBD2
cdr3_nt: TGTGCCAGCAGCCCCCGGGGACTAGCGGGAGGGCCCGTCATAGACCACCAAGAGACCCAGTACTTC
cdr3_aa: CASSPRGLAGGPVIDHQETQYF

j_call: TRBJ2-7
v_call: TRBV6-1
clone_size: few
d_call: TRBD1
cdr3_nt: TGTGCCAGCACACGTGGACAGGGGGTCTACGAGCAGTACTTC
cdr3_aa: CASTRGQGVYEQYF

j_call: TRBJ2-1
v_call: TRBV20-1
clone_size: .
d_call: TRBD2
cdr3_nt: TGCAGTGCTAGACGCCTAGCGGGGGGGAATCAGTTCTTC
cdr3_aa: CSARRLAGGNQFF

j_call: TRBJ2-7
v_call: TRBV21-1
clone_size: .
d_call: .
cdr3_nt: TGTGCCAGCAGCAAACCTTTAAGACGGACTAGCGGGACCCTCTCCTACGAGCAGTACTTC
cdr3_aa: CASSKPLRRTSGTLSYEQYF

j_call: TRBJ2-7
v_call: TRBV20-1
clone_size: few
d_call: .
cdr3_nt: TGCAGTGCTAGAGCCGGGGAACCCTACGAGCAGTACTTC
cdr3_aa: CSARAGEPYEQYF

j_call: TRBJ2-7
v_call: TRBV12-3/TRBV12-4
clone_size: .
d_call: .
cdr3_nt: TGTGCCAGCAGTTTAGGGGAACAGGTCCCCTCCTACGAGCAGTACTTC
cdr3_aa: CASSLGEQVPSYEQYF

j_call: TRBJ2-1
v_call: TRBV10-3
clone_size: few
d_call: .
cdr3_nt: TGTGCCATCAGTGCCCTAGCCCACTCCTACAATGAGCAGTTCTTC
cdr3_aa: CAISALAHSYNEQFF

j_call: TRBJ1-2
v_call: TRBV12-3/TRBV12-4
clone_size: few
d_call: .
cdr3_nt: TGTGCCAGCAGTTTAGCGCAGATTTATGGCTACACCTTC
cdr3_aa: CASSLAQIYGYTF

j_call: TRBJ2-7
v_call: TRBV5-6
clone_size: .
d_call: TRBD1
cdr3_nt: TGTGCCAGCAGCTCCCTCGGGACAGGGGACTACGAGCAGTACTTC
cdr3_aa: CASSSLGTGDYEQYF

j_call: TRBJ1-1
v_call: TRBV6-2/TRBV6-3
clone_size: .
d_call: .
cdr3_nt: .
cdr3_aa: CASSTSGENTEVFF

j_call: TRBJ2-5
v_call: TRBV13
clone_size: many
d_call: TRBD1
cdr3_nt: TGTGCCAGCAGCATTCGCCGGACAGGACAAGAGACCCAGTACTTC
cdr3_aa: CASSIRRTGQETQYF

j_call: TRBJ2-5
v_call: TRBV1
clone_size: few
d_call: .
cdr3_nt: TGCACCAGCAGCCAACAACGGACGACAGAGCAGCAAGAGACCCAGTACTTC
cdr3_aa: CTSSQQRTTEQQETQYF

j_call: TRBJ2-3
v_call: TRBV10-3
clone_size: .
d_call: .
cdr3_nt: TGTGCCATCAGCTCGGGGGCCTACACAGATACGCAGTATTTT
cdr3_aa: CAISSGAYTDTQYF

j_call: TRBJ2-1
v_call: TRBV28
clone_size: .
d_call: TRBD1
cdr3_nt: TGTGCCAGCAGTTTACTTCGGCAGGGGGCCCCCTACAATGAGCAGTTCTTC
cdr3_aa: CASSLLRQGAPYNEQFF